This T cell receptor beta chain comes out of a study of cytomegalovirus exposure and HLA in healthy donors. The method was immunoSEQ multiplex PCR; TCRdb's version includes in-frame clones alone and lacks a portion of them. The sample records around 120,000 clones, around 88% being singletons. The CDR3 runs 16 residues. In germline, CDR1 is SGHTA, CDR2 FQGNSA. V lost 5 bases to trimming and J lost 6 bases; unmatched junction nucleotides: 7. Sequences were obtained from PBMCs. The rearrangement links TRBV7-2 to TRBJ2-3; 14 nucleotides align to TRBD2. The clonotype was recovered from a man younger than 30 in good health and CMV-seronegative. In DNA form, the CDR3 reads TGTGCCAGCAGCCCCCGACTAGCGGGAGGGCTGGATACGCAGTATTTT. The encoded protein is CASSPRLAGGLDTQYF.